The 16 T cell receptor beta chains reported below all come from one sample, sequenced in a study of human T cells and chemical hapten exposure. TCRdb re-called the RACE reads through MiXCR, storing one row per CDR3 protein. The sample lists 34,000 or so distinct CDR3 sequences, 9% to 12% seen once, with around a quarter in the top ten. Described time point: pre-sensitization, week 0. Treatment defined: therapeutic diphenylcyclopropenone sensitization with weekly scalp DPC. The authors' total RNA extraction used unfractionated whole blood. This specimen consisted of whole blood, obtained in connection with sensitization to the hapten diphenylcyclopropenone (DPC). The receptors come from a man aged 45 to 65 with alopecia areata. Some clones in this sample may be carry-over from other donors' samples.

In this sample, this clonotype turned up many times. CDR3 in amino acids: CATSRGTSGLLEQYF. As DNA, the CDR3 is TGTGCCACCAGCAGAGGGACTAGCGGCCTCCTCGAGCAGTACTTC. This chain uses TRBV15 with TRBJ2-7; 10 nucleotides line up with TRBD2. Germline V CDR1 and CDR2: LNHNV, YYDKDF (reference sequence). CDR3 length: 15 residues. The V segment lost 1 base and the J segment 6 bases; nucleotides outside the gene matches: 6.

This clonotype was counted at least ten times. This chain connects TRBV9 to TRBJ2-3; D gene ambiguous. This CDR3 is 15 amino acids long. The germline V gene has CDR1 SGDLS and CDR2 YYNGEE. Trimming took off 0 bases at V and 2 bases at J, with 10 bases between the two ends. CDR3 nucleotide sequence: TGTGCCAGCAGCGTAGAAGCCCGTCCCACAGATACGCAGTATTTT. Amino acid sequence: CASSVEARPTDTQYF. Drawing the rest from reference TRBV9 and TRBJ2-3, the complete variable domain is DSGVTQTPKHLITATGQRVTLRCSPRSGDLSVYWYQQSLDQGLQFLIQYYNGEERAKGNILERFSAQQFPDLHSELNLSSLELGDSALYFCASSVEARPTDTQYFGPGTRLTVL.

At least ten counts were recorded for this clonotype. The rearrangement links TRBV5-1 to TRBJ2-5; 7 bases are shared with TRBD1. Germline CDR1 and CDR2: SGHRS and YFSETQ. V lost 0 bases and J lost 2; bases outside the gene matches: 1. The CDR3 has 14 residues. For the CDR3, the DNA is TGCGCCAGCAGCTTGGTGGGACAGCAAGAGACCCAGTACTTC. Protein sequence: CASSLVGQQETQYF.

The rearrangement uses TRBV28 and TRBJ2-2; TRBD2 matches 8 bases. Germline assignment: CDR1 MDHEN and CDR2 SYDVKM. The length of the CDR3 is 16 residues. V lost 3 bases, J lost 6 bases, and 9 bases stayed unmatched. In nucleotides, the CDR3 is TGTGCCAGCAGTTTTTTTAGCGGGATTCTTCCCGGGGAGCTGTTTTTT. Protein: CASSFFSGILPGELFF. The full variable domain, completed using reference TRBV28 and TRBJ2-2, is DVKVTQSSRYLVKRTGEKVFLECVQDMDHENMFWYRQDPGLGLRLIYFSYDVKMKEKGDIPEGYSVSREKKERFSLILESASTNQTSMYLCASSFFSGILPGELFFGEGSRLTVL.

This clonotype was detected ten times or more. The DNA for the CDR3 is TGCAGCGTAGCGACCCTTGGCGAGGAGACCCAGTACTTC. Amino acids: CSVATLGEETQYF. V usage is TRBV29-1 and J usage is TRBJ2-5, with D unresolved. The length of the CDR3 is 13 residues. Looked up from germline, CDR1 is SQVTM and CDR2 is ANQGSEA. V was trimmed by 6 bases and J by 5 bases, leaving 16 bases between them.

This clonotype showed up many times. V and J are TRBV12-3 or TRBV12-4 and TRBJ2-5; D not resolved. The V end was cut by 5 bases, the J end by 4 bases, with 14 bases between. The CDR3 is 14 residues long. The CDR3 is CASSRNSGRETQYF. Written as DNA, the CDR3 is TGTGCCAGCAGTCGAAATTCGGGCCGAGAGACCCAGTACTTC.

The chain couples TRBV28 to TRBJ2-4; no firm D call. The CDR3 length is 11 residues. Germline V gene data show CDR1 as MDHEN and CDR2 as SYDVKM. V dropped 5 bases and J dropped 12 bases, with 11 bases sitting between them. The chain's CDR3 is CASSRTGDQYF. DNA of the CDR3: TGTGCCAGCAGTCGGACGGGTGATCAGTACTTC.

The V and J genes are TRBV5-1 and TRBJ2-5; possibly TRBD2 for D (5 bases). Trimming cost V 0 bases and J 2 bases, with 14 bases left between them. Germline loops: CDR1 SGHRS, CDR2 YFSETQ. This CDR3 region has 16 residues. CDR3 coding DNA: TGCGCCAGCAGCTTGGGGCCATCGGGGAGTCAAGAGACCCAGTACTTC. It translates to CASSLGPSGSQETQYF.

This rearrangement joins TRBV10-3 to TRBJ1-1, with a tentative D call TRBD1 (5 bases). The germline gives CDR1 ENHRY, CDR2 SYGVKD. The V gene lost 4 bases and the J gene lost 5 bases, with 11 bases spanning the gap. This CDR3 has 13 amino acids. CDR3 region: CAISARGETEAFF. The CDR3 DNA is TGTGCCATCAGTGCCCGGGGGGAAACTGAAGCTTTCTTT.

By share of the sample, this clonotype is medium-sized. CDR3 coding DNA: TGTGCCAGCAGCTTAGGAGGGGTCGGGAACAATGAGCAGTTCTTC. Residues: CASSLGGVGNNEQFF. The chain links TRBV7-6 to TRBJ2-1; D might be TRBD1 or TRBD2, each matching 5 bases. The CDR3 totals 15 residues. Trimming shortened V by 1 base and J by 5 bases, and 12 bases separated the two germline ends. Germline V gene data show CDR1 as SGHVS and CDR2 as FNYEAQ.

This chain joins TRBV7-2 and TRBJ2-7; no firm D call. The ends were cut back, 0 bases at V and 3 bases at J, with 12 bases in the middle. Germline V CDR1 and CDR2: SGHTA, FQGNSA. The CDR3 loop spans 15 amino acids. The CDR3 nucleotides read TGTGCCAGCAGCTTAGCGGCAGGCGATTTCTACGAGCAGTACTTC. It is translated as CASSLAAGDFYEQYF.

At least ten counts were recorded for this clonotype. The chain has TRBV6-6 and TRBJ2-7, with D uncertain. Deletions cut 9 bases from V and 3 bases from J, with 9 bases between. CDR3 length equals 11 residues. Germline V gene data show CDR1 as MNHNY and CDR2 as SVGAGI (reference sequence). CDR3: CASSRVYEQYF. The CDR3 DNA reads TGTGCCAGTTCCCGGGTCTACGAGCAGTACTTC.

This clonotype was picked up many times. The rearrangement links TRBV7-2 to TRBJ1-2, with D possibly matching TRBD1 (5 bases). The CDR3 is 17 residues long. The germline gives CDR1 SGHTA, CDR2 FQGNSA. V shed 6 bases and J shed 3 bases, with 23 bases lying between them. The CDR3 coding sequence is TGTGCCAGCAGTTCACGCATCCTTACAGGAGTACACTATGGCTACACCTTC. It yields the protein CASSSRILTGVHYGYTF. The whole variable domain, filled in from reference TRBV7-2 and TRBJ1-2, reads GAGVSQSPSNKVTEKGKDVELRCDPISGHTALYWYRQSLGQGLEFLIYFQGNSAPDKSGLPSDRFSAERTGGSVSTLTIQRTQQEDSAVYLCASSSRILTGVHYGYTFGSGTRLTVV.

This clonotype has a count of ten or more. J is TRBJ2-2 and V is TRBV5-5; the D gene is possibly TRBD1 (6 bases). V shed 0 bases and J shed 1 base, with 10 bases lying between them. In germline, CDR1 is SGHKS, CDR2 YYEKEE (reference sequence). The CDR3 sequence is 16 residues long. The CDR3 DNA reads TGTGCCAGCAGCTTGGGTATGGACAGGAACACCGGGGAGCTGTTTTTT. Translated, it gives CASSLGMDRNTGELFF. The full variable domain, completed using reference TRBV5-5 and TRBJ2-2, is DAGVTQSPTHLIKTRGQQVTLRCSPISGHKSVSWYQQVLGQGPQFIFQYYEKEERGRGNFPDRFSARQFPNYSSELNVNALLLGDSALYLCASSLGMDRNTGELFFGEGSRLTVL.

This clonotype was seen many times. The chain couples TRBV19 to TRBJ2-7, with a weak D call TRBD1 (6 bases). The CDR3 is 15 amino acids. Germline V gene data show CDR1 as LNHDA and CDR2 as SQIVND (reference sequence). V lost 4 bases and J lost 6, with 19 bases in between. The CDR3 region has the DNA TGTGCCAGTAGTAGCAGGGGCACACCTCAGGGCGAGCAGTACTTC. This encodes CASSSRGTPQGEQYF.

The CDR3 DNA reads TGCGCCAGCACCGAAATAGGCCCTCAGTTGGGAGATACGCAGTATTTT. It specifies CASTEIGPQLGDTQYF. This chain uses TRBV5-1 with TRBJ2-3; D ambiguous. Germline assignment: CDR1 SGHRS and CDR2 YFSETQ. CDR3 length: 16 residues. The V end lost 6 bases, the J end lost 5 bases, and 22 bases lay between the germline ends.